This paragraph reports one T cell receptor beta chain. What it binds is unknown. This record comes from a study of T cell responses to AZD1222 COVID-19 vaccine. Findings and limits, study-wide: Repertoires were obtained only post-peak T cell response.

Libraries were prepared by immunoSEQ multiplex PCR; TCRdb keeps only in-frame clonotypes and omits some of them. Found here are 110,000 or so clones, 89% of them singletons; the top ten hold about 3%. The source was peripheral blood, collected on day 0 of MenACWY control vaccination. The sequence was obtained from an adult in good health.

The CDR3 DNA sequence: TGCGCCAGCAGCGTGGGACTAGCGGGGATAGATACGCAGTATTTT. The encoded protein is CASSVGLAGIDTQYF. The chain uses TRBV5-1 and TRBJ2-3; 13 bases map to TRBD2. Looked up from germline, CDR1 is SGHRS and CDR2 is YFSETQ. V lost 4 bases and J lost 5; bases outside the gene matches: 4. The CDR3 has 15 amino acids.